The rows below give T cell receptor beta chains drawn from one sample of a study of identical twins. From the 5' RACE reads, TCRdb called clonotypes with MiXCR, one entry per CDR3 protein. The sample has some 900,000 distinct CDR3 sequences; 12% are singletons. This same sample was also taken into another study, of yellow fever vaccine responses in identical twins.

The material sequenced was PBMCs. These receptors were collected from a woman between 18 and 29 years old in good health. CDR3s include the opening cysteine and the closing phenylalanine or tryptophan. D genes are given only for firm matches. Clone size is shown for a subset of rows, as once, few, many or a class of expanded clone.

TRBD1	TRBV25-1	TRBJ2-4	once	TGTGCCAGCACCCGCTCGGCAGGGGGCTTAGGCATTCAGTACTTC	CASTRSAGGLGIQYF
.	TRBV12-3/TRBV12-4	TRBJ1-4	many	TGTGCCAGCAGTTTCCGGGGGACTAATGAAAAACTGTTTTTT	CASSFRGTNEKLFF
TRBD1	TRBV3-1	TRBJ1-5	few	TGTGCCAGCAGCCGCGGACAGGGCACCCAGCATTTT	CASSRGQGTQHF
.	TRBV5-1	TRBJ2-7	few	TGCGCCAGCAGCTTGGAGTGGGACACTAGATACGAGCAGTACTTC	CASSLEWDTRYEQYF
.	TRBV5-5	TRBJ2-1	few	TGTGCCAGCAGCACACTCCTTAATGAGCAGTTCTTC	CASSTLLNEQFF
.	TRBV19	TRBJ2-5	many	TGTGCCAGTAGTAGCCGGTACCAAGAGACCCAGTACTTC	CASSSRYQETQYF
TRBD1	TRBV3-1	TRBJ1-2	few	TGTGCCAGCAGCCAAAACAGGGGAGCTAACTATGGCTACACCTTC	CASSQNRGANYGYTF
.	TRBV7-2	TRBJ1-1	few	TGTGCCAGCGGAAAGGGACACCTTGAGAGGACTGAAGCTTTCTTT	CASGKGHLERTEAFF
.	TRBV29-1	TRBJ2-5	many	TGCAGCCTTCGGTATCTGGAGACCCAGTACTTC	CSLRYLETQYF
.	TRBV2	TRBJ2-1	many	TGTGCCAGCAGTGAAGATGTGCCGCTCCATGAGCAGTTCTTC	CASSEDVPLHEQFF
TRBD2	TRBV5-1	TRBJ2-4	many	TGCGCCAGCAGCCCTAGGGAGGGACCAGCAAGAGACGTTCAGTACTTC	CASSPREGPARDVQYF
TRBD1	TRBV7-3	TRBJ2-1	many	TGTGCCAGCAGCAAAGACAGGGGAAATGTTGATGAGCAGTTCTTC	CASSKDRGNVDEQFF
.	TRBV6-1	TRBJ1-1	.	TGTGCCAGCAGTGATTATCAGGGGAGCACTGAAGCTTTCTTT	CASSDYQGSTEAFF
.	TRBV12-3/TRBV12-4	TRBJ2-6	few	TGTGCCAGCAGAATTACTGGGGCCAACGTCCTGACTTTC	CASRITGANVLTF
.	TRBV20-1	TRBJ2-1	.	TGCAGTGCTTCCCCTTTGCGGGACCATTTATACAATGAGCAGTTCTTC	CSASPLRDHLYNEQFF
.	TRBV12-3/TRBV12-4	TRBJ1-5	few	TGTGCCAGCAGCCCTTTAGGAGCCGGCAATCAGCCCCAGCATTTT	CASSPLGAGNQPQHF
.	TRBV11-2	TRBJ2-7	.	TGTGCCAGCAGCTTAGACGAACCGGCCCTGGTCTTTTTT	CASSLDEPALVFF
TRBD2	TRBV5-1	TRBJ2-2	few	TGCGCCAGCAGCCCTACTAGCGGGAGGGCCATCACCGGGGAGCTGTTTTTT	CASSPTSGRAITGELFF
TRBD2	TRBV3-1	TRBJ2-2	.	TGTGCCACCAGCCAAACCGGGACTAGCGCCGGGGAGCTGTTTTTT	CATSQTGTSAGELFF
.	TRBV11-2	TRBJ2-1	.	TGTGCCAGCAGCTTACAGGAGGACAATGAGCAGTTCTTC	CASSLQEDNEQFF
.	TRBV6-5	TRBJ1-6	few	TGTGCCAGCAGTTACTCGATGAGGGATAATTCACCCCTCCACTTT	CASSYSMRDNSPLHF
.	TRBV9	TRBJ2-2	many	TGTGCCAGCAGCGTAGCCCCACCAGGGAACACCGGGGAGCTGTTTTTT	CASSVAPPGNTGELFF
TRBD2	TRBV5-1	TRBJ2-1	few	TGCGCCAGCAGCTTGTCGTTGGGCGGGAGCTCCTACAATGAGCAGTTCTTC	CASSLSLGGSSYNEQFF
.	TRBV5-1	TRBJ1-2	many	TGCGCCAGCAGCCTCCGGGCAGACAGCTACACCTTC	CASSLRADSYTF
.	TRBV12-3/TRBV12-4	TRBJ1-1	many	TGTGCCAGCAGTTTCTTTGTGGGGCAGATGAACACTGAAGCTTTCTTT	CASSFFVGQMNTEAFF
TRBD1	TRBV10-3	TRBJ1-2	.	TGTGCCACTGGACAGGGGGCTGAATATGGCTACACCTTC	CATGQGAEYGYTF
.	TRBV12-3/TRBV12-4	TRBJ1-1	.	TGTGCCAGCAGGGGGGAAGAGAACACTGAAGCTTTCTTT	CASRGEENTEAFF
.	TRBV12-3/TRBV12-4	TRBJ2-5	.	TGTGCCAGCAGTCCGTCCCTGGGGGCCCAGTACTTC	CASSPSLGAQYF
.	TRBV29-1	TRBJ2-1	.	TGCAAAGGAGCCGGTGGGGCGGAAAGAACGGGTGAGCAGTTCTTC	CKGAGGAERTGEQFF
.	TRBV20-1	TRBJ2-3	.	TGCAGTGCTGGCCGCCGGGGTACGCAGTATTTT	CSAGRRGTQYF
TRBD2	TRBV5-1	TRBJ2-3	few	TGCGCCAGCAGCTGGGACCCCCGACGGGGGGAGACAGATACGCAGTATTTT	CASSWDPRRGETDTQYF
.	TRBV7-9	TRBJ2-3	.	TGTGCCAGCAGCGCACCCTTTCGAGGGGCCGATACGCAGTATTTT	CASSAPFRGADTQYF
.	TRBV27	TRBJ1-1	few	TGTGCCAGCAGTCCCCGACCTACAATGATGAACACTGAAGCTTTCTTT	CASSPRPTMMNTEAFF
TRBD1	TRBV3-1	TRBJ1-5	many	TGTGCCAGCAGCCAAGGACAGGGTCAGCCCCAGCATTTT	CASSQGQGQPQHF
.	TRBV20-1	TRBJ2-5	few	TGCAGTGCTAGTTCCACAGGAACCCTACCGGCCCAGTACTTC	CSASSTGTLPAQYF
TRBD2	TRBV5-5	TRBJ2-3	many	TGTGCCAGCAGCTTGGAAGCGGGGGAGTTCCATACGCAGTATTTT	CASSLEAGEFHTQYF
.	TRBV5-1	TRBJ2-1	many	TGCGCCAGCTTCACCGGAGGCGCCTCCTACAATGAGCAGTTCTTC	CASFTGGASYNEQFF
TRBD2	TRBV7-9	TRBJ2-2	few	TGTGCCAGCAGCACCGGACTAGCGGAGCTAACCGGGGAGCTGTTTTTT	CASSTGLAELTGELFF
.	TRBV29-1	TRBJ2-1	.	TGCAGCGTCCAGGGAATCAATGAGCAGTTCTTC	CSVQGINEQFF
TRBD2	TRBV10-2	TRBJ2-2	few	TGCGCCAGCCTAGCGGGACTCACCGGGGAGCTGTTTTTT	CASLAGLTGELFF
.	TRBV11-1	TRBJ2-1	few	TGTGCCAGCAGCGACGGACAGCACAGCTCCTACAATGAGCAGTTCTTC	CASSDGQHSSYNEQFF
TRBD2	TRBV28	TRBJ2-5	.	TGTGCCAGCAGTCCTCAACTAGCGGGATCGGAGACCCAGTACTTC	CASSPQLAGSETQYF
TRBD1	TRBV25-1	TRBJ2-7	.	TGTGCCAGCAGCGGGACAGGGAACTACGAGCAGTACTTC	CASSGTGNYEQYF
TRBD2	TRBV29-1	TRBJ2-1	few	TGCAGCGTGAGAGGGACTAGCGGGGCGGGGAATGAGCAGTTCTTC	CSVRGTSGAGNEQFF
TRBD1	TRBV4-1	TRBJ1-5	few	TGCGCCAGCAGCCCACGAGGGACAGGGGGAATCCAGCCCCAGCATTTT	CASSPRGTGGIQPQHF